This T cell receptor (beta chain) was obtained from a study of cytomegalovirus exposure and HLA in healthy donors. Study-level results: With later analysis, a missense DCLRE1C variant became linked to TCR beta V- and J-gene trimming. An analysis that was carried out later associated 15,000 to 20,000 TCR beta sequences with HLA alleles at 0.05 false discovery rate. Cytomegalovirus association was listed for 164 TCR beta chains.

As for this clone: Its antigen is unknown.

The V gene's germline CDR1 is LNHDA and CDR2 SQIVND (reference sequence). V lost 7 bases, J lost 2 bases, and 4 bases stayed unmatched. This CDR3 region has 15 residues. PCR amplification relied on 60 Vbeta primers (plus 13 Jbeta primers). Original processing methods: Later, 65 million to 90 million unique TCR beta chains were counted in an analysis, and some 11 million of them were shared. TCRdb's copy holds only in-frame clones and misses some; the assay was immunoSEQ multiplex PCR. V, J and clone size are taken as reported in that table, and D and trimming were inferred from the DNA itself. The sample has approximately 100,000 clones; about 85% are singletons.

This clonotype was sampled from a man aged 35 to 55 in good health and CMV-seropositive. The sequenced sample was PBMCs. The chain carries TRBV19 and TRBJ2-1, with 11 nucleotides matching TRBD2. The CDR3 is CASNLGLAAYNEQFF. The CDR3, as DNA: TGTGCCAGTAACCTGGGACTAGCGGCCTACAATGAGCAGTTCTTC.